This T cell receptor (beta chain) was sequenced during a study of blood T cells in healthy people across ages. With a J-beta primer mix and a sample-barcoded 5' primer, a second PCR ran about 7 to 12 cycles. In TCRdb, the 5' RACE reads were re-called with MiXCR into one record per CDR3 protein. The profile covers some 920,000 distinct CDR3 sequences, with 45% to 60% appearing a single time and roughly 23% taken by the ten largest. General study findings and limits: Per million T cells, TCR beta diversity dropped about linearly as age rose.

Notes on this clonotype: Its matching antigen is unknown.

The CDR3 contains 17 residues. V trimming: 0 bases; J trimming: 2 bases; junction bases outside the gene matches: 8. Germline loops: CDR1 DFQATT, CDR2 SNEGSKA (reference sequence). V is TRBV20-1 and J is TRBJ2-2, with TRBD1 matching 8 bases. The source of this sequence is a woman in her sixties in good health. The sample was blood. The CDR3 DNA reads TGCAGTGCTAGAGATCTCCAGGGGGCAAGTAACACCGGGGAGCTGTTTTTT. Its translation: CSARDLQGASNTGELFF.